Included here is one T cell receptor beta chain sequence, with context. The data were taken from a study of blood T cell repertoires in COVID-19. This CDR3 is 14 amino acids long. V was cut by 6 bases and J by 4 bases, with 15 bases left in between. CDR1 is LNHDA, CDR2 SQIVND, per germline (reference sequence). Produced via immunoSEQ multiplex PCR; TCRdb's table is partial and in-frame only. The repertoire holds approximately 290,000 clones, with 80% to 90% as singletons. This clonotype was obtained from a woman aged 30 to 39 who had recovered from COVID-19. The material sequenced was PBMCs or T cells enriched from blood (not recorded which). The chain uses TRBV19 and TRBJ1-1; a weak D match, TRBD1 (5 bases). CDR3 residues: CASRDDSLVTEAFF. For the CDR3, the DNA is TGTGCCAGTAGGGATGACAGCCTGGTCACTGAAGCTTTCTTT. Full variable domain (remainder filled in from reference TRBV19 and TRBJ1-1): DGGITQSPKYLFRKEGQNVTLSCEQNLNHDAMYWYRQDPGQGLRLIYYSQIVNDFQKGDIAEGYSVSREKKESFPLTVTSAQKNPTAFYLCASRDDSLVTEAFFGQGTRLTVV.